This T cell receptor (beta chain) was obtained from a study of T cell responses to AZD1222 COVID-19 vaccine. To note about this clone: Its antigen is undetermined.

Method: immunoSEQ multiplex PCR; TCRdb's copy keeps in-frame clones and lacks some. The sample has under 75,000 clones, 85% seen once; the top ten hold about a fifth. Germline values: CDR1 SGHNT, CDR2 YENEEA. CDR3 length: 14 residues. V shed 4 bases, J shed 5 bases, and the junction held 5 bases outside the gene matches. Study-wide results and limits: In a largely white British group with more females than males, clonal diversity was possibly underestimated.

Here the sequenced sample was peripheral blood, taken on day 0 of AZD1222 vaccination. The sequence was obtained from an adult in good health. The V and J genes are TRBV11-3 and TRBJ2-5, with 9 bases that match TRBD2. CDR3 DNA sequence: TGTGCCAGCAGCTCCTTAGCGGGGGCGGAGACCCAGTACTTC. Protein product: CASSSLAGAETQYF.